The 31 T cell receptor beta chains below come from one sample, sequenced in a study of blood T cells in healthy people across ages (dated by TCRdb to between 2014 and 2017). The library was built by means of 5' RACE. A second PCR of roughly 6 to 11 cycles was performed with a sample-barcoded 5' primer and a J-beta primer mix. In-frame beta chains were kept once TCRdb had trimmed the public reads at Q25 with fastp and called clones with MiXCR. Entries that share a CDR3 protein sequence are merged under the most common genes and DNA. For this sample there are some 1,800,000 distinct CDR3 sequences; about two fifths appear just once. The ten largest clones add up to roughly 23% of the sample. Sequencing input: blood. These receptors all come from a human donor in good health.

CDR3 protein: CSGSGRSGTTKTRDYGETQYF. CDR3 nucleotides: TGCAGCGGCTCAGGGAGAAGCGGAACCACCAAAACGAGGGACTATGGAGAGACCCAGTACTTC. The chain combines TRBV29-1 with TRBJ2-5, with 7 bases lining up with TRBD2. This CDR3 has 21 residues. V trimming: 7 bases; J trimming: 4 bases; junction bases outside the gene matches: 33. The germline V gene has CDR1 SQVTM and CDR2 ANQGSEA.

A few counts support this clonotype. This chain's CDR3 is CASYAELGDRSYGYTF. In nucleotides, the CDR3 is TGTGCCAGCTACGCGGAGCTTGGGGACCGGAGCTATGGCTACACCTTC. The rearrangement links TRBV6-1 to TRBJ1-2, with D tentatively TRBD1 (5 bases). V lost 8 bases, J lost 4 bases, and 23 bases lay in between. In germline, CDR1 is MNHNS, CDR2 SASEGT. This CDR3 is 16 amino acids long.

This clonotype occurred a few times. The gene calls are TRBV19 and TRBJ2-5; D is perhaps TRBD1 or TRBD2 (5 bases each). CDR3 length equals 17 residues. V was shortened by 4 bases and J by 5 bases, with 23 bases between the two germline ends. Germline CDR1 and CDR2: LNHDA and SQIVND (reference sequence). CDR3 protein: CASSTHQSSQGGETQYF. The CDR3 coding sequence is TGTGCCAGTAGTACTCACCAATCCTCGCAGGGCGGGGAGACCCAGTACTTC. Together with reference TRBV19 and TRBJ2-5, the CDR3 gives the full variable domain: DGGITQSPKYLFRKEGQNVTLSCEQNLNHDAMYWYRQDPGQGLRLIYYSQIVNDFQKGDIAEGYSVSREKKESFPLTVTSAQKNPTAFYLCASSTHQSSQGGETQYFGPGTRLLVL.

This clonotype was seen a handful of times. The CDR3 bases are TGTGCCAGCAGCTTAGGCCTAGGGGGGACCGCCTATGGGGCGCAGTATTTT. The encoded protein is CASSLGLGGTAYGAQYF. V gene TRBV7-6 combines with J gene TRBJ2-3, with D perhaps being TRBD1 or TRBD2 (6 bases each). V was shortened by 1 base and J by 10 bases, with 24 bases between the two germline ends. CDR3 length equals 17 residues. Per the germline V gene, CDR1 is SGHVS and CDR2 is FNYEAQ.

V usage is TRBV7-9 and J usage is TRBJ2-5, with 11 bases fitting TRBD2. CDR1 is SEHNR and CDR2 is FQNEAQ in the germline V gene (reference sequence). V trimming: 1 base; J trimming: 4 bases; junction bases outside the gene matches: 8. The CDR3 has 17 residues. CDR3 protein: CASSLELAGALGETQYF. The CDR3, as DNA: TGTGCCAGCAGCTTAGAACTAGCGGGGGCCCTCGGAGAGACCCAGTACTTC. Full variable domain (missing parts from reference TRBV7-9 and TRBJ2-5): DTGVSQNPRHKITKRGQNVTFRCDPISEHNRLYWYRQTLGQGPEFLTYFQNEAQLEKSRLLSDRFSAERPKGSFSTLEIQRTEQGDSAMYLCASSLELAGALGETQYFGPGTRLLVL.

A remark on this clonotype: An end of the junction does not agree with germline; a read error may underlie this. This sequence joins TRBV6-5 and TRBJ2-2; D may be TRBD1 or TRBD2 (5 bases each). There are 17 residues in the CDR3. Germline assignment: CDR1 MNHEY and CDR2 SVGAGI. The DNA of the CDR3 is TGTGCCAGCAGTTATCCGACAGACAAATCGAACACCGGGGAGCGGTTTTTT. Its protein product is CASSYPTDKSNTGERFF.

The rearrangement links TRBV5-1 to TRBJ1-2, with 7 bases that match TRBD1. J lost 0 bases, V lost 4 bases, and 6 bases had no gene match. CDR3 length: 15 amino acids. Per germline, CDR1 SGHRS and CDR2 YFSETQ. Here the CDR3 reads CASSEAGQPNYGYTF. CDR3 coding DNA: TGCGCCAGCAGCGAAGCGGGACAGCCTAACTATGGCTACACCTTC.

The gene calls are TRBV13 and TRBJ2-7, with 8 bases lining up with TRBD2. J gave up 2 bases and V 2 bases, and 5 bases lay outside the gene matches. The length of the CDR3 is 15 residues. From germline, CDR1 is PRHDT and CDR2 FYEKMQ (reference sequence). Written as DNA, the CDR3 is TGTGCCAGCAGCTTATCCCCGGGGGGGACCTACGAGCAGTACTTC. As protein: CASSLSPGGTYEQYF. Together with reference TRBV13 and TRBJ2-7, the CDR3 gives the full variable domain: AAGVIQSPRHLIKEKRETATLKCYPIPRHDTVYWYQQGPGQDPQFLISFYEKMQSDKGSIPDRFSAQQFSDYHSELNMSSLELGDSALYFCASSLSPGGTYEQYFGPGTRLTVT.

This clonotype was detected only a few times. A much larger clone is a single base away; this may be a read error. V and J are TRBV20-1 and TRBJ2-5; 8 bases fit TRBD1. The length of the CDR3 is 14 residues. After removal of 4 bases from V and 1 base from J, the junction contained 5 bases not matched to a gene. Germline assignment: CDR1 DFQATT and CDR2 SNEGSKA (reference sequence). The CDR3 region has the DNA TGCAGTGCTAAATTAACAGGGGGCCAAGAGACCCAGTACTTC. It yields the protein CSAKLTGGQETQYF.

Only a few counts were recorded for this clonotype. The chain links TRBV11-2 to TRBJ2-7; D perhaps matches TRBD1 (6 bases). The CDR3 consists of 19 residues. V dropped 5 bases and J dropped 6 bases, with 32 bases sitting between them. In germline, CDR1 is SGHAT, CDR2 FQNNGV. CDR3 loop: CASSLRFHLRLRGHVEQYF. As DNA, the CDR3 is TGTGCCAGCAGCCTAAGATTCCATTTACGACTCCGGGGACATGTCGAGCAGTACTTC.

This clonotype showed up just a few times. The chain employs TRBV20-1 and TRBJ2-1, with a weak D call TRBD2 (6 bases). The CDR3 runs 14 residues. CDR1 is DFQATT and CDR2 is SNEGSKA in the germline V gene (reference sequence). The V gene lost 5 bases and the J gene lost 0 bases, with 11 bases spanning the gap. The CDR3 spells CSAGGMISYNEQFF. For the CDR3, the DNA is TGCAGTGCTGGGGGGATGATCTCCTACAATGAGCAGTTCTTC.

This clonotype appeared a few times. The chain has TRBV2 and TRBJ2-7; 7 bases line up with TRBD1. CDR3 length: 13 amino acids. Germline V gene sequence: CDR1 SNHLY, CDR2 FYNNEI. V dropped 4 bases and J dropped 6; count of bases not matched to a gene: 6. The CDR3 loop is CASSGDSSVEQYF. Written as DNA, the CDR3 is TGTGCCAGCAGTGGGGACAGCTCGGTCGAGCAGTACTTC.

Comment on this clonotype: An end of the junction does not agree with germline; a read error may underlie this. The chain carries TRBV7-2 and TRBJ2-1; 8 nucleotides align to TRBD2. This CDR3 has 15 amino acids. Germline-derived CDR1 and CDR2 are SGHTA and FQGNSA. The CDR3 reads CASSLGGGTTYEQFF. The DNA for the CDR3 is TGTGCCAGCAGTTTAGGCGGGGGGACGACGTATGAGCAGTTCTTC.

V is TRBV29-1 and J is TRBJ2-2; possible D gene TRBD1, 6 bases. CDR3 length: 14 residues. Per the germline V gene, CDR1 is SQVTM and CDR2 is ANQGSEA. V was trimmed by 7 bases and J by 4 bases, leaving 16 bases between them. This chain's CDR3 is CSARTGQGTGELFF. CDR3 in DNA: TGCAGCGCCCGAACAGGGCAGGGCACCGGGGAGCTGTTTTTT.

A remark on this clonotype: One end of the junction does not line up with germline, which may come from a read error. This chain joins TRBV6-1 and TRBJ1-2, with D hard to call. CDR3 length equals 14 residues. The germline gives CDR1 MNHNS, CDR2 SASEGT. The CDR3 sequence: CDSCWAQESKGYTF. The CDR3 DNA sequence: TGTGACAGCTGCTGGGCCCAGGAGTCCAAGGGCTACACCTTC.

This chain connects TRBV18 to TRBJ2-1, with no clear D. This CDR3 comprises 13 residues. From germline, CDR1 is KGHSH and CDR2 LQKENI. Trimming pared 3 bases from V and 3 bases from J, leaving 6 bases between. For the CDR3, the DNA is TGTGCCAGCTCACCGTCATACTACAATGAGCAGTTCTTC. It is translated as CASSPSYYNEQFF.

In this sample, this clonotype turned up a few times. V usage is TRBV7-2 and J usage is TRBJ1-2; D gene ambiguous. The CDR3 consists of 14 residues. Germline values: CDR1 SGHTA, CDR2 FQGNSA. Trimming took off 0 bases at V and 8 bases at J, with 13 bases between the two ends. The CDR3 DNA reads as TGTGCCAGCAGCTTAGCAGGGTTGGCTAGAGGCTACACCTTC. Its translation is CASSLAGLARGYTF.

This rearrangement joins TRBV29-1 to TRBJ1-1, with no clear D. The CDR3 has 11 residues. CDR1 SQVTM and CDR2 ANQGSEA come from the germline V gene. Trimming removed 5 bases at V and 2 bases at J, with 6 bases between. The CDR3 spells CSVRANTEAFF. CDR3 DNA: TGCAGCGTTAGGGCTAACACTGAAGCTTTCTTT.

The V and J genes are TRBV6-2 or TRBV6-3 and TRBJ2-7; D is possibly TRBD1 (6 bases). Gene TRBJ2-5 matches the end of the DNA better, so the J call may be wrong. Germline-derived CDR1 and CDR2 are MNHEY and SVGEGT. CDR3 length: 14 residues. CDR3 nucleotide sequence: TGTGCCAGCAGTCCCATCCGACAGGCAGAGACCCAGTACTTC. Protein sequence: CASSPIRQAETQYF.

This chain connects TRBV6-2 or TRBV6-3 to TRBJ2-2; D remains ambiguous. CDR3 length: 13 residues. Per the germline V gene, CDR1 is MNHEY and CDR2 is SVGEGT. Trimming cost V 7 bases and J 4 bases, with 10 bases left between them. The CDR3 DNA follows: TGTGCCAGCAATGGATTTAGCACCGGGGAGCTGTTTTTT. Translation: CASNGFSTGELFF.

The chain has TRBV29-1 and TRBJ2-4, with 8 positions matching TRBD1. Germline V gives CDR1 SQVTM, CDR2 ANQGSEA. CDR3 size: 12 residues. V was clipped by 4 bases and J by 13 bases; unmatched bases: 9. The CDR3 region has the DNA TGCAGCGTTGGTGACAGGGGTTACGGGCAGTACTTC. Residues: CSVGDRGYGQYF.

The chain has TRBV9 and TRBJ1-2, with 9 bases lining up with TRBD1. This CDR3 is 16 amino acids long. Germline V lookup: CDR1 SGDLS, CDR2 YYNGEE. The V and J ends lost 0 bases and 4 bases, in that order; junction bases with no gene match: 7. This CDR3 is CASSVARTGVSYGYTF. DNA for the CDR3: TGTGCCAGCAGCGTAGCCCGGACAGGGGTTAGCTATGGCTACACCTTC.

The V and J genes are TRBV12-3 or TRBV12-4 and TRBJ1-1, with 7 bases identical to TRBD1. The V segment lost 3 bases and the J segment 0 bases; nucleotides outside the gene matches: 13. The CDR3 extends over 18 amino acids. The CDR3 DNA reads as TGTGCCAGCAGTTTTATTCGTCGGACAGGAGAAATGAACACTGAAGCTTTCTTT. This gives the protein CASSFIRRTGEMNTEAFF.

The chain joins TRBV7-9 to TRBJ2-5, with TRBD2 matching 11 bases. The CDR3 covers 15 residues. Germline V gene sequence: CDR1 SEHNR, CDR2 FQNEAQ (reference sequence). V trimming: 6 bases; J trimming: 2 bases; junction bases outside the gene matches: 5. CDR3: CASRMGLAAQETQYF. The CDR3 region has the DNA TGTGCCAGCAGAATGGGACTAGCGGCTCAAGAGACCCAGTACTTC. Complete variable domain (other parts from reference TRBV7-9 and TRBJ2-5): DTGVSQNPRHKITKRGQNVTFRCDPISEHNRLYWYRQTLGQGPEFLTYFQNEAQLEKSRLLSDRFSAERPKGSFSTLEIQRTEQGDSAMYLCASRMGLAAQETQYFGPGTRLLVL.

This clonotype showed up just a few times. This chain joins TRBV7-8 and TRBJ1-4, with TRBD1 identical over 9 bases. The V and J ends lost 1 base and 16 bases, in that order; junction bases with no gene match: 13. The CDR3 is made up of 15 amino acids. Germline values: CDR1 SGHVS, CDR2 FQNEAQ. The CDR3: CASSLEAGQGIYPFF. CDR3 in DNA: TGTGCCAGCAGCTTAGAGGCGGGACAGGGCATCTATCCGTTTTTT.

V usage is TRBV4-2 and J usage is TRBJ1-1, with 8 nucleotides matching TRBD1. Per germline, CDR1 LGHNA and CDR2 YNFKEQ. The CDR3 is made up of 15 amino acids. The V and J ends lost 2 bases and 2 bases, in that order; junction bases with no gene match: 4. CDR3 region: CASSQRGQDNTEAFF. In DNA form, the CDR3 reads TGTGCCAGCAGCCAAAGGGGACAGGATAACACTGAAGCTTTCTTT.

This clonotype was seen a few times. The chain uses TRBV6-2 or TRBV6-3 and TRBJ1-5; perhaps TRBD1 as D (6 bases). CDR3 length: 15 residues. Trimming took off 2 bases at V and 5 bases at J, with 13 bases between the two ends. In germline, CDR1 is MNHEY, CDR2 SVGEGT. The CDR3 reads CASSYPQQGDQPQHF. As DNA, the CDR3 is TGTGCCAGCAGTTACCCCCAACAGGGAGATCAGCCCCAGCATTTT.

This clonotype was observed a few times. This chain's CDR3 is CSARAAPSYEQYF. DNA for the CDR3: TGCAGTGCTAGAGCCGCGCCCTCCTACGAGCAGTACTTC. The chain couples TRBV20-1 to TRBJ2-7; D gene ambiguous. Germline CDR1 is DFQATT and CDR2 is SNEGSKA (reference sequence). The CDR3 is 13 residues long. V shed 1 base and J shed 0 bases, with 7 bases lying between them.

The rearrangement uses TRBV5-1 and TRBJ2-3; 7 nucleotides line up with TRBD2. The CDR3 length is 16 residues. Germline lookup yields CDR1 SGHRS and CDR2 YFSETQ. V gave up 1 base and J gave up 2 bases; unmatched junction bases: 7. The CDR3 nucleotides read TGCGCCAGCAGCTTGTACCCAGGGAGGGACACAGATACGCAGTATTTT. Translation: CASSLYPGRDTDTQYF.

The rearrangement joins TRBV29-1 to TRBJ2-1, with D tentatively TRBD1 (5 bases). This CDR3 contains 13 residues. Trimming pared 3 bases from V and 8 bases from J, leaving 14 bases between. Germline V gene data show CDR1 as SQVTM and CDR2 as ANQGSEA. CDR3 region: CSVDTGSFDEQFF. The CDR3 coding sequence is TGCAGCGTTGACACAGGCTCCTTCGATGAGCAGTTCTTC.

Comments on this clonotype: A single base separates this from a much larger clone, so it may be a read error. This CDR3 is CASSYEGPSYEQFF. CDR3 nucleotides: TGTGCCAGCAGTTACGAGGGTCCCTCCTACGAGCAGTTCTTC. The chain is built from TRBV6-2 or TRBV6-3 and TRBJ2-1, with D possibly matching TRBD2 (5 bases). The CDR3 length is 14 residues. CDR1 is MNHEY and CDR2 is SVGEGT in the germline V gene. Trimming removed 2 bases at V and 10 bases at J, with 15 bases between.